Listed here is a single T cell receptor (beta chain). Antigen unknown. The data belong to a study of post-analysis software for immune sequencing data. General study results and limits: Five TRBV segments occurring more often in patients than controls included TRBV5-6, TRBV5-1 and TRBV20-1.

Tagging with unique molecular identifiers was a feature of the TCR beta cDNA libraries. One entry per CDR3 protein results from TCRdb running MiXCR on the PCR reads. The sample consists of 450,000 or so distinct CDR3 sequences, around 40% of them appearing once. The ends were cut back, 0 bases at V and 8 bases at J, with 15 bases in the middle. The CDR3 extends over 15 amino acids. CDR1 is SGHRS, CDR2 YFSETQ, per germline. The sequenced material came from blood. The chain combines TRBV5-1 with TRBJ2-1; D possibly corresponds to TRBD1 (6 bases). This clonotype originated in a girl aged 10 to 17 with multiple sclerosis. The DNA for the CDR3 is TGCGCCAGCAGCTTGGTTAGAGACTCAGGGGATGAGCAGTTCTTC. This codes for CASSLVRDSGDEQFF.